The clone carrying this T cell receptor beta chain was found once. What it binds is not known. Assay: immunoSEQ multiplex PCR; the TCRdb copy retains only in-frame clones and omits some. The data show about 90,000 clones, 87% seen once. This specimen belongs to a study of OX40 agonist ivuxolimab in advanced cancers. About the research overall: Patients' therapy was ivuxolimab, an antibody that acts as an agonist of OX40 (CD134).

Whole-study results and caveats: CD8+ T cells were the subset that, on average, had more expanded clones than CD4+. Those patients achieving a partial response at 0.1-3.0 mg/kg showed among the lowest clonal expansion.

Looked up from germline, CDR1 is SGHNT and CDR2 is YENEEA. V lost 2 bases and J lost 5, with 6 bases in between. The CDR3 covers 12 residues. Individuals having autoimmune disease history or systemic immunosuppression were not enrolled. The clonotype comes from an adult with an advanced solid tumor such as melanoma, head and neck, liver or kidney cancer. The sequences come from CD4+ or CD8+ T cells sorted from blood, collected in a trial of the OX40 agonist ivuxolimab. This sequence joins TRBV11-3 and TRBJ1-1; D is perhaps TRBD1 (5 bases). The CDR3 loop is CASSLQGTEAFF. The CDR3 bases are TGTGCCAGCAGCTTACAGGGAACTGAAGCTTTCTTT.